A single sample gave rise to the 7 T cell receptor beta chains below, sequenced in a study of blood T cell repertoires in COVID-19. Sequencing used immunoSEQ multiplex PCR; TCRdb keeps in-frame clones, though not all of them. Here the sample spans some 230,000 clones, around 84% being singletons. The material sequenced was peripheral blood. Receptors were obtained from a woman in her fifties or sixties who had recovered from COVID-19.

The rearrangement uses TRBV6-1 and TRBJ2-5; tentatively, D is TRBD1 (6 bases). Trimming left V 3 bases short and J 5 bases short, with 19 bases between. The CDR3 sequence is 16 residues long. Germline V CDR1 and CDR2: MNHNS, SASEGT. The DNA of the CDR3 is TGTGCCAGCAGTGACCCCCCGTCGACAGGATCTGAGACCCAGTACTTC. It codes for CASSDPPSTGSETQYF.

V is TRBV19 and J is TRBJ2-1, with D perhaps TRBD1 (5 bases). Deletions cut 7 bases from V and 3 bases from J, with 7 bases between. Germline values: CDR1 LNHDA, CDR2 SQIVND (reference sequence). This CDR3 has 12 amino acids. Here the CDR3 reads CASTGIYNEQFF. The CDR3 DNA sequence: TGTGCCAGTACAGGGATCTACAATGAGCAGTTCTTC. The complete variable domain, with remaining parts taken from reference TRBV19 and TRBJ2-1, reads DGGITQSPKYLFRKEGQNVTLSCEQNLNHDAMYWYRQDPGQGLRLIYYSQIVNDFQKGDIAEGYSVSREKKESFPLTVTSAQKNPTAFYLCASTGIYNEQFFGPGTRLTVL.

CDR3 amino acids: CASSSQALAGDDEQYF. Written as DNA, the CDR3 is TGCGCCAGCAGCTCACAAGCACTAGCGGGGGACGACGAGCAGTACTTC. The genes are TRBV5-1 and TRBJ2-7, with 11 nucleotides matching TRBD2. The J segment lost 5 bases and the V segment lost 3 bases, leaving 10 bases of the junction unmatched. The length of the CDR3 is 16 residues. Per germline, CDR1 SGHRS and CDR2 YFSETQ.

V and J are TRBV18 and TRBJ2-5; 13 bases are shared with TRBD2. This CDR3 has 15 residues. Trimming took 3 bases from V and 5 from J; bases not matched to a gene: 3. Germline values: CDR1 KGHSH, CDR2 LQKENI. The CDR3 nucleotides are TGTGCCAGCTCACCTGGGACTAGCGGGGTTGAGACCCAGTACTTC. This encodes CASSPGTSGVETQYF.

The J gene is TRBJ2-6, the V gene TRBV18; 8 bases are a match to TRBD2. Trimming cost V 6 bases and J 5 bases; bases outside gene matches: 6. CDR1 and CDR2 from the germline V gene are KGHSH and LQKENI. The CDR3 spans 15 residues. The CDR3 is CASSRGAFRANVLTF. The CDR3 DNA reads TGTGCCAGCTCGCGGGGGGCCTTCAGGGCCAACGTCCTGACTTTC.

The chain carries TRBV5-4 and TRBJ2-7, with TRBD1 identical over 7 bases. This CDR3 is 16 amino acids long. V shed 0 bases and J 0 bases; nucleotides not matched to a gene: 6. Looked up from germline, CDR1 is SGHNT and CDR2 is YYREEE (reference sequence). The CDR3 here is CASSLDAGGSSYEQYF. DNA of the CDR3: TGTGCCAGCAGCTTGGATGCAGGGGGAAGCTCCTACGAGCAGTACTTC.

This clone was found once. This chain connects TRBV5-6 to TRBJ2-1, with D possibly TRBD1 on 6 matching bases. Germline-derived CDR1 and CDR2 are SGHDT and YYEEEE. CDR3 length: 16 residues. Trimming stripped 3 bases from V and 4 bases from J, with 17 bases between. This CDR3 is CASSSIQGSSYNEQFF. DNA for the CDR3: TGTGCCAGCAGCTCTATACAGGGCTCCTCTTACAATGAGCAGTTCTTC.